One and the same sample provided the 10 T cell receptor beta chains below, sequenced in a study of T cells in Graves' hyperthyroidism and ophthalmopathy. Amplification targeted TCR beta CDR3 regions from RNA transcripts. A first-round RT-PCR of the TCR CDR3 used the HTBI primer set. From the multiplex PCR reads, TCRdb called clonotypes with MiXCR, one entry per CDR3 protein. The table lists about 520,000 distinct CDR3 sequences, roughly 20% of them singletons. The sequenced sample consisted of blood. The receptors come from a man aged 18 to 30 with Graves' hyperthyroidism.

This clonotype showed up many times. The J gene is TRBJ1-1, the V gene TRBV27, with D possibly matching TRBD1 (6 bases). CDR3 length equals 13 residues. V lost 5 bases to trimming and J lost 10 bases, with 17 bases between them. Germline V lookup: CDR1 MNHEY, CDR2 SMNVEV (reference sequence). In DNA, the CDR3 is TGTGCCAGCAGTCCAAGTGGGGGGCAGCCAGCTTTCTTT. The encoded protein is CASSPSGGQPAFF.

This clonotype was recorded at least ten times. J is TRBJ1-1 and V is TRBV19, with 9 bases matching TRBD1. The CDR3 has 14 amino acids. Germline assignment: CDR1 LNHDA and CDR2 SQIVND (reference sequence). V lost 3 bases to trimming and J lost 5 bases; unmatched junction nucleotides: 4. CDR3 sequence: CASSMGQGWTEAFF. For the CDR3, the DNA is TGTGCCAGTAGTATGGGACAGGGTTGGACTGAAGCTTTCTTT.

This clonotype appeared many times. The V and J genes are TRBV30 and TRBJ1-1, with a weak D call TRBD1 (5 bases). The V end lost 3 bases, the J end lost 0 bases, and 14 bases lay between the germline ends. The CDR3 consists of 15 residues. Germline lookup yields CDR1 GTSNPN and CDR2 SVGIG (reference sequence). CDR3 amino acids: CAWSALGALNTEAFF. CDR3 nucleotide sequence: TGTGCCTGGAGCGCCTTAGGGGCCCTGAACACTGAAGCTTTCTTT.

The chain carries TRBV12-5 and TRBJ1-2; 10 bases map to TRBD1. Germline V gives CDR1 LGHNT, CDR2 FRNRAP. The CDR3 runs 18 residues. The trim removed 4 bases at V and 0 bases at J, leaving 11 bases unmatched. CDR3 sequence (DNA): TGTGCTAGTGGTTGGATACCCGGGACAGGGGCGACTAACTATGGCTACACCTTC. It codes for CASGWIPGTGATNYGYTF.

This clonotype has a count of ten or more. The chain recombines TRBV6-1 with TRBJ1-2, with D perhaps TRBD1 (5 bases). Germline V lookup: CDR1 MNHNS, CDR2 SASEGT. With 6 bases removed from V and 2 bases from J, the gap between germline ends came to 16 bases. The CDR3 runs to 15 residues. The CDR3 region has the DNA TGTGCCAGCAGGAACCGGGACCGATTAAACTATGGCTACACCTTC. This encodes CASRNRDRLNYGYTF.

This clonotype was observed a handful of times. V is TRBV20-1 and J is TRBJ2-7; D call uncertain. The CDR3 sequence is 12 residues long. V was trimmed by 3 bases and J by 4 bases, leaving 10 bases between them. The germline CDR1 and CDR2 sequences are DFQATT and SNEGSKA (reference sequence). CDR3 in amino acids: CSARGPSYEQYF. The CDR3 DNA reads as TGCAGTGCTAGGGGCCCGAGTTACGAGCAGTACTTC.

Points on this clonotype: Lacking the conserved final phenylalanine or tryptophan, this CDR3 likely reflects a read error. V gene TRBV19 combines with J gene TRBJ1-5; D is unclear. The CDR3 runs to 17 residues. Trimming shortened V by 5 bases and J by 3 bases, and 20 bases separated the two germline ends. In germline, CDR1 is LNHDA, CDR2 SQIVND (reference sequence). The CDR3 sequence: CASSYLPSGQVNQPQHL. The CDR3 DNA reads as TGTGCCAGTAGTTACTTGCCCTCTGGCCAGGTCAATCAGCCCCAGCATTTG.

This clonotype appeared many times. CDR3 coding DNA: TGTGCCAGCAGTTTCTCCCGGAGGCCCCAGCATTTT. It translates to CASSFSRRPQHF. This chain uses TRBV28 with TRBJ1-5, with D unclear. There are 12 residues in the CDR3. CDR1 MDHEN and CDR2 SYDVKM come from the germline V gene. The V and J ends lost 3 bases and 9 bases respectively, with 9 bases between them. Using reference TRBV28 and TRBJ1-5 for the parts outside the CDR3, the full variable domain is DVKVTQSSRYLVKRTGEKVFLECVQDMDHENMFWYRQDPGLGLRLIYFSYDVKMKEKGDIPEGYSVSREKKERFSLILESASTNQTSMYLCASSFSRRPQHFGDGTRLSIL.

This rearrangement joins TRBV6-1 to TRBJ2-7, with TRBD1 identical over 7 bases. The CDR3 extends over 14 amino acids. Germline V lookup: CDR1 MNHNS, CDR2 SASEGT. The junction had 11 bases not matched to a gene; V was cut back by 6 bases and J by 6 bases. The CDR3 DNA reads TGTGCCAGCAGGTCCACTAAGACAGGGACCGAGCAGTACTTC. Protein product: CASRSTKTGTEQYF.

This clonotype was counted only a few times. The chain recombines TRBV2 with TRBJ1-2; D is perhaps TRBD1 (6 bases). V gave up 2 bases and J gave up 0 bases, with 13 bases separating them. From germline, CDR1 is SNHLY and CDR2 FYNNEI. The length of the CDR3 is 16 residues. The DNA of the CDR3 is TGTGCCAGCAGTGAACCCAGGGGTTCCTCTAACTATGGCTACACCTTC. Translating it yields CASSEPRGSSNYGYTF.